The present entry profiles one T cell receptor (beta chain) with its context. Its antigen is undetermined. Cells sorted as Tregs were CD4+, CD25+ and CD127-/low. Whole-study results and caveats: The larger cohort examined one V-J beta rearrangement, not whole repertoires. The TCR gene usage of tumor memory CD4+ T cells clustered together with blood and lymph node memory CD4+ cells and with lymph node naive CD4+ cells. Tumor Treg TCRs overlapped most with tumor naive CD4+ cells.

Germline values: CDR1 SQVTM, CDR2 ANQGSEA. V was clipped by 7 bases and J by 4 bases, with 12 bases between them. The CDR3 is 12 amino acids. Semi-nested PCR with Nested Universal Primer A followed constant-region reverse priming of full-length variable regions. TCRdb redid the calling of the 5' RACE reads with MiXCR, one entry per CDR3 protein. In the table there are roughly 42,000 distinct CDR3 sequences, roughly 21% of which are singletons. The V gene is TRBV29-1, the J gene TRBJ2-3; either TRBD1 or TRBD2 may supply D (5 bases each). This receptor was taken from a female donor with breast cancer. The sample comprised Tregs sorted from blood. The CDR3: CSAHRGADTQYF. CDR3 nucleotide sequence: TGCAGCGCCCATAGAGGGGCAGATACGCAGTATTTT.